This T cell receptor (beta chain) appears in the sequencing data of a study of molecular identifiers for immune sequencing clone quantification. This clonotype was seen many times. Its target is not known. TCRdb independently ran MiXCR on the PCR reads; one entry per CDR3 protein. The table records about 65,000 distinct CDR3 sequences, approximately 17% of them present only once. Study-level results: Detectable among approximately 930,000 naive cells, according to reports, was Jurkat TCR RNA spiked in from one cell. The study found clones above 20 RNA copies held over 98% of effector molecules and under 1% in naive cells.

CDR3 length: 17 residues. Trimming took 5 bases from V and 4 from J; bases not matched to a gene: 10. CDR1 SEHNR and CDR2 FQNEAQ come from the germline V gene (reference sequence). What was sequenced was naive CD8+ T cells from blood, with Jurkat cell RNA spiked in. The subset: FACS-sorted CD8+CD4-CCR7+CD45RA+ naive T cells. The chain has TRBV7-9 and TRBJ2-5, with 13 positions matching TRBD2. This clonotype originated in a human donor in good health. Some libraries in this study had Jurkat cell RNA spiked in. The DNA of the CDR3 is TGTGCCAGCAGCCCACGGACTAGCGGGAGATCGGGAGAGACCCAGTACTTC. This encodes CASSPRTSGRSGETQYF.